A selection of T cell receptor beta chains follows, all from one sample in a study of prognosis after radiotherapy for stage I lung cancer. In TCRdb, the multiplex PCR reads were re-called with MiXCR into one record per CDR3 protein. The sample shows around 30,000 distinct CDR3 sequences, 32% of them seen only once. Sequenced here: PBMCs, sampled before or after stereotactic body radiation therapy (not recorded which). These receptors were obtained from a donor aged 50 or older with non-small cell lung cancer. Both conserved end residues are part of each CDR3. A D gene is named only where the DNA matches it firmly. Only part of the rows carry a size: once, few, many, or a class if the clone is expanded.

few TRBJ2-5 TRBV3-1 . TGTGCCAGCAGCGCGGCTGTAGAGGACTGCTGTTACTTC CASSAAVEDCCYF
many TRBJ1-3 TRBV30 . TGTGCCTGGAGTGGGCGGCGGGGGCAAACTGGAAACACCATATATTTT CAWSGRRGQTGNTIYF
many TRBJ2-7 TRBV3-1 TRBD1 TGTGCCAGCAGCTTGGGACAGGGCTACGAGCAGTACTTC CASSLGQGYEQYF
. TRBJ2-6 TRBV27 TRBD1 TGTGCCAGCAGTTTAACAGGGGGGAACGTAGGGGCCAACGTCCTGACTTTT CASSLTGGNVGANVLTF
many TRBJ1-1 TRBV30 . TGTGCCTGGAGTGTAGGTTTCCGGGGAGATGCTTTCTTT CAWSVGFRGDAFF
many TRBJ1-1 TRBV12-3/TRBV12-4 . TGTGCCAGCAGCCGAGACGCTACAGGGATTGAAGCTTTCTTT CASSRDATGIEAFF
many TRBJ1-4 TRBV28 . TGTGCCAGCAGTTTACCCGGGTTAGTTGATGAAAAACTGTTTTTT CASSLPGLVDEKLFF
many TRBJ2-2 TRBV6-1 . TGTGCCAGCACCCTGACAGGTCGAACCGGGGAGCTGTTTTTT CASTLTGRTGELFF
many TRBJ1-1 TRBV5-6 TRBD1 TGTGCCAGCAGCTTGGTCGACAGGGAGAACACTGAAGCTTTCTTT CASSLVDRENTEAFF
many TRBJ1-1 TRBV25-1 . TGTGCCAGCAGTGACATCCGGGACACCCCTGAAGCTTTCTTT CASSDIRDTPEAFF
many TRBJ2-3 TRBV24-1 . TGTGCCACCAGTGATTTGGATAAGACGGGAGATACGCAGTATTTT CATSDLDKTGDTQYF
. TRBJ2-2 TRBV27 TRBD2 TGTGCCAGCAGTCGGACTAGCGGGAGAGCCCGCACCGGGGAGCTGTTTTTT CASSRTSGRARTGELFF
. TRBJ2-7 TRBV20-1 . TGCAGTGCTAGTGCTAGGACGCCCCCGGGGGAGAAGTACTTC CSASARTPPGEKYF
many TRBJ1-2 TRBV6-1 . TGTGCCAGCAGTGAAAATTGGAGGGATGGCTACACCTTC CASSENWRDGYTF
. TRBJ1-1 TRBV5-1 . TGCGCCAGCAGCTTGGAGCCAGGGCCCACTGAAGCTTTCTTT CASSLEPGPTEAFF
. TRBJ1-2 TRBV5-1 . TGCGCCAGCAGCTTGGCAGGGAATGGCTACACCTTC CASSLAGNGYTF
many TRBJ1-2 TRBV20-1 . TGCAGTGTGAGGATCAGCTATGGCTACACCTTC CSVRISYGYTF
many TRBJ1-1 TRBV2 . TGTGCCAGCAGTAAACTCCGGGACCTCCTTGAAGCTTTCTTT CASSKLRDLLEAFF
many TRBJ1-5 TRBV28 . TGTGCCAGCAGGGAAGGACGGGGGAATCAGCCCCAGCATTTT CASREGRGNQPQHF
many TRBJ2-7 TRBV20-1 . TGCAGTGCTAGCGAGGATGAAGTCTACGAGCAGTACTTC CSASEDEVYEQYF
many TRBJ2-7 TRBV20-1 . TGCAGTCTGACTAGGGCCGGCGAGCAGTACTTC CSLTRAGEQYF
. TRBJ2-5 TRBV12-3/TRBV12-4 . TGTGCCAGCAGCCCCGAGTGGGGTGTCGGGCGAGAGACCCAGTACTTC CASSPEWGVGRETQYF
many TRBJ1-1 TRBV6-1 . TGTGCCAGCAGCCGGGACCGGAACACTGAAGCTTTCTTT CASSRDRNTEAFF
. TRBJ2-7 TRBV6-1 TRBD2 TGTGCCAGCAGTGAAGTGGTAGCGGGAGGTTCCTACGAGCAGTACTTC CASSEVVAGGSYEQYF
. TRBJ2-5 TRBV7-2 . TGTGCCTTCACCACCGGCACGGAGACCCAGTACTTC CAFTTGTETQYF
many TRBJ2-7 TRBV5-4 . TGTGCCAGCAGCCGAAATACAGGGCCCGAGCAGTACTTC CASSRNTGPEQYF
many TRBJ1-5 TRBV2 . TGTGCCAGCAGCGTACAGGGTTTCAATCAGCCCCAGCATTTT CASSVQGFNQPQHF
once TRBJ1-2 TRBV5-1 . TGCGCCAGCAGCTTGGAGGGTTCGGGTATGAATGGCTACACCTTC CASSLEGSGMNGYTF
many TRBJ1-5 TRBV6-2/TRBV6-3 TRBD1 TGTGCCAGCAATTATTTTGGGACAGGGACCCAGCCCCAGCATTTT CASNYFGTGTQPQHF
. TRBJ2-3 TRBV7-2 . TGTGCCAGCATCCCCACCTGGGGGGATGCAGATACGCAGTATTTT CASIPTWGDADTQYF
many TRBJ2-1 TRBV19 TRBD2 TGTGCCAGTAGCCCGGGGGGGGGCAGGTCCAATGAGCAGTTCTTC CASSPGGGRSNEQFF
many TRBJ1-1 TRBV11-3 . TGTGCCAGCAGCTTAATGGCGAACACTGAAGCTTTCTTT CASSLMANTEAFF
many TRBJ2-7 TRBV6-1 . TGTGCCAGCAGAGAGACAGGTACCTCCTACGAGCAGTACTTC CASRETGTSYEQYF
many TRBJ1-1 TRBV25-1 . TGTGCCAGCAGTGAACCGGCGAGGGGCACTGAAGCTTTCTTT CASSEPARGTEAFF
many TRBJ2-1 TRBV6-1 . TGTGCCAGCAGAGAGGGGACGGGGCGGAATGAGCAGTTCTTC CASREGTGRNEQFF